This T cell receptor (beta chain) originates from a study of T cells in Graves' hyperthyroidism and ophthalmopathy. Study-wide findings and caveats: Separating ophthalmopathy from stable hyperthyroidism was achieved by a 13 V-J model.

Diagnosis of hyperthyroidism was new in patients aged 18 to 65, and its duration was under 2 months. This clonotype was counted many times. Its antigen is unknown. RNA transcripts provided the source from which TCR beta CDR3 regions were amplified. TCR CDR3 underwent first-round RT-PCR with the HTBI primer set. One entry per CDR3 protein results from TCRdb running MiXCR on the multiplex PCR reads. The sample records 250,000 or so distinct CDR3 sequences, around 15% being singletons. The length of the CDR3 is 14 residues. Trimming took 3 bases from V and 7 from J; bases not matched to a gene: 3. In germline, CDR1 is SNHLY, CDR2 FYNNEI.

V and J are TRBV2 and TRBJ1-6, with 7 positions matching TRBD1. Sequenced: blood. This TCR derives from a woman aged 45 to 65 with Graves' hyperthyroidism that later progressed to Graves' ophthalmopathy. The CDR3 DNA reads TGTGCCAGCAGTGAGGACAGGCTAAATTCACCCCTCCACTTT. Residues: CASSEDRLNSPLHF.